There are a few counts of the clone carrying this T cell receptor beta chain. Its antigen is not identified. The sample belongs to a study of cytomegalovirus exposure and HLA in healthy donors. The study, taken as a whole, reports: Several of the most significant clusters were apparently associated with common viral pathogens in a later analysis.

The length of the CDR3 is 15 residues. Germline-derived CDR1 and CDR2 are SNHLY and FYNNEI. The V end lost 2 bases, the J end lost 5 bases, and 12 bases lay between the germline ends. Primers included in the PCR were 60 Vbeta and 13 Jbeta primers. Sequencing was performed with immunoSEQ multiplex PCR; in TCRdb, only in-frame clones are kept and a portion is missing. Here the sample spans approximately 150,000 clones, 60% to 85% being singletons. The specimen was PBMCs. The chain recombines TRBV2 with TRBJ1-4, with a possible D match to TRBD1 (6 bases). This TCR was recovered from a man aged 50 to 60 in good health and CMV-seropositive. For the CDR3, the DNA is TGTGCCAGCAGTGAATACGGGACACCGAATGAAAAACTGTTTTTT. This sequence encodes CASSEYGTPNEKLFF.